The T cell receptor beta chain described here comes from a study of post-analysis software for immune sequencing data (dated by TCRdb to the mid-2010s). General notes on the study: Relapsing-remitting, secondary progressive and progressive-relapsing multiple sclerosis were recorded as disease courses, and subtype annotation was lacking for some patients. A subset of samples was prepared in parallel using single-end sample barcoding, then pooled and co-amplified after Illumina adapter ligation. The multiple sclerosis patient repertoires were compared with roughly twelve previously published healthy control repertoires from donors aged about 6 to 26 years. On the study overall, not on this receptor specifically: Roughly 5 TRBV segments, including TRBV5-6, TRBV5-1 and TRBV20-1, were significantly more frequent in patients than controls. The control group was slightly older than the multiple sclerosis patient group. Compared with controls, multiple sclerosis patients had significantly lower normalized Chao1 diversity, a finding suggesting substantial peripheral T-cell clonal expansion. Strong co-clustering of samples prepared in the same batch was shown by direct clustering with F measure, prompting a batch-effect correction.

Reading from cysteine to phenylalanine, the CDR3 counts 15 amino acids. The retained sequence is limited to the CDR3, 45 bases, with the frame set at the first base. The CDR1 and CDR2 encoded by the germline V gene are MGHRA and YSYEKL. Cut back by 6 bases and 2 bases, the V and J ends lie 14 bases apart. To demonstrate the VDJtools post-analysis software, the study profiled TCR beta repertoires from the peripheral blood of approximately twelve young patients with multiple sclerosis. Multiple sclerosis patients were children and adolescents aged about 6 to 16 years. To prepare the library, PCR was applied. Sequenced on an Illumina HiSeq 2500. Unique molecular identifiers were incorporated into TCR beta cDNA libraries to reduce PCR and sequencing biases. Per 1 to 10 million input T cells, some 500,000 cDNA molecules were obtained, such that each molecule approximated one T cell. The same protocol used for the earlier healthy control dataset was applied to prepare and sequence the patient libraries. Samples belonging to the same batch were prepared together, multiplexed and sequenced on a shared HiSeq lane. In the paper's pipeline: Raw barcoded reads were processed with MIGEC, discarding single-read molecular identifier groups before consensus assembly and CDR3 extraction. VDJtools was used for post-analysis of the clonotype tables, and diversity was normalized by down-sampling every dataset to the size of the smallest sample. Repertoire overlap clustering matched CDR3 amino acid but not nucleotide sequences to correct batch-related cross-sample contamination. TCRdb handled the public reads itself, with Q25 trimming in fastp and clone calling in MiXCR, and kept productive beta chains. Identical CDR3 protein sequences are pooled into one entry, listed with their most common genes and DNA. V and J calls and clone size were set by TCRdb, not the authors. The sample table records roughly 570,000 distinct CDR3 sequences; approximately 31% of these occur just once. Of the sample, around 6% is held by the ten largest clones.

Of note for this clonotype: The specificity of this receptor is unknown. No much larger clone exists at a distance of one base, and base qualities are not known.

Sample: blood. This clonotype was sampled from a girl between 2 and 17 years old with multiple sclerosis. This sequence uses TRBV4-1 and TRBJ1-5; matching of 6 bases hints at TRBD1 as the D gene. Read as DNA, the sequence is TGCGCCAGCAGTCAGGGGCCCTCAGGCAATCAGCCCCAGCATTTT. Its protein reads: CASSQGPSGNQPQHF.